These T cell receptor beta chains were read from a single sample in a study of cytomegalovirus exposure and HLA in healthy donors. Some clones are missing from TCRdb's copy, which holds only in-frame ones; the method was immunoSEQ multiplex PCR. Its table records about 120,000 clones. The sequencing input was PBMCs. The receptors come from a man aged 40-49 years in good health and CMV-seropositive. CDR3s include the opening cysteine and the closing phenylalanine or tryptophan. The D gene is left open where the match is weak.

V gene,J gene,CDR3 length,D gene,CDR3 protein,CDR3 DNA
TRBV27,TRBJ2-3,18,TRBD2,CASSLQPAGDSSTDTQYF,TGTGCCAGCAGTTTACAACCAGCGGGGGACTCTAGCACAGATACGCAGTATTTT
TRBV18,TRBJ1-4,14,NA,CASSPLRGREKLFF,TGTGCCAGCTCACCACTAAGGGGTCGGGAAAAACTGTTTTTT
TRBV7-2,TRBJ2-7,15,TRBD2,CASSFLGTSQYEQYF,TGTGCCAGCAGCTTCCTTGGGACTAGTCAGTACGAGCAGTACTTC
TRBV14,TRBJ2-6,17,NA,CASSQVGRVSGANVLTF,TGTGCCAGCAGCCAAGTCGGGCGGGTATCTGGGGCCAACGTCCTGACTTTC
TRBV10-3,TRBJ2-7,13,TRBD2,CAISGGSPYEQYF,TGTGCCATCAGTGGCGGGAGTCCCTACGAGCAGTACTTC
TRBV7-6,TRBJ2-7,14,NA,CASSYRTASYEQYF,TGTGCCAGCAGCTATCGGACAGCCTCCTACGAGCAGTACTTC
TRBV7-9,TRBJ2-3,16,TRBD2,CASSVGLAGGTDTQYF,TGTGCCAGCAGCGTGGGACTAGCGGGAGGCACAGATACGCAGTATTTT
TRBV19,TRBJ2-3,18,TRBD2,CASSGRGDASGRRDTQYF,TGTGCCAGTAGTGGCCGAGGGGATGCTAGCGGGAGGAGGGATACGCAGTATTTT
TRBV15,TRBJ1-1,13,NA,CATSLEGGTEAFF,TGTGCCACCAGCTTAGAAGGGGGCACTGAAGCTTTCTTT
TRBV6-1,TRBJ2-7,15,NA,CASRGASAAAYEQYF,TGTGCCAGCAGGGGAGCTAGCGCGGCAGCCTACGAGCAGTACTTC
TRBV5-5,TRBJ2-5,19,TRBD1,CASSSTSGTGIHIKETQYF,TGTGCCAGCAGCTCAACTTCCGGGACAGGGATCCACATTAAAGAGACCCAGTACTTC
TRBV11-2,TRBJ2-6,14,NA,CASSSVAGANVLTF,TGTGCCAGCTCCTCGGTGGCTGGGGCCAACGTCCTGACTTTC
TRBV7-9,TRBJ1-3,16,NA,CASSLSGLSSGNTIYF,TGTGCCAGCAGCTTATCGGGACTGAGCTCTGGAAACACCATATATTTT
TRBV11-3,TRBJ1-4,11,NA,CASSSYEKLFF,TGTGCCAGCAGCTCTTATGAAAAACTGTTTTTT
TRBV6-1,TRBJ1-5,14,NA,CASTGTGIDQPQHF,TGTGCCAGCACCGGGACTGGGATCGATCAGCCCCAGCATTTT
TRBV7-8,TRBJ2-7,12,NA,CASSFNSYEQYF,TGTGCCAGCAGCTTCAACTCCTACGAGCAGTACTTC
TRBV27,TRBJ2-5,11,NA,CASRRQETQYF,TGTGCCAGCAGACGGCAAGAGACCCAGTACTTC
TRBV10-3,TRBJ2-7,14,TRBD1,CAISAGTGSYEQYF,TGTGCCATCTCCGCCGGGACAGGATCCTACGAGCAGTACTTC
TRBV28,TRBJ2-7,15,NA,CASSFPFSGSDEQYF,TGTGCCAGCAGTTTCCCCTTTAGTGGTTCGGACGAGCAGTACTTC
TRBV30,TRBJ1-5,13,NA,CAWSGSRHQPQHF,TGTGCCTGGTCAGGGTCTCGCCATCAGCCCCAGCATTTT
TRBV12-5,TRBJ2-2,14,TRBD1,CASGGTANTGELFF,TGTGCTAGTGGGGGGACAGCCAACACCGGGGAGCTGTTTTTT
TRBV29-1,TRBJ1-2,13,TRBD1,CSVDQGEVYGYTF,TGCAGCGTTGACCAGGGGGAAGTCTATGGCTACACCTTC
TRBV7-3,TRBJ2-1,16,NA,CASSLIPGVINNEQFF,TGTGCCAGCAGCTTAATTCCAGGGGTGATTAACAATGAGCAGTTCTTC
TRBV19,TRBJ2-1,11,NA,CASGEYNEQFF,TGTGCCAGCGGAGAGTACAATGAGCAGTTCTTC
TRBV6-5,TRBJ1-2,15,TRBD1,CASSYSFGTGASYTF,TGTGCCAGCAGTTACTCGTTTGGGACAGGGGCAAGCTACACCTTC
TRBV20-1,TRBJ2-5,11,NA,CSARDQETQYF,TGCAGTGCACGGGATCAAGAGACCCAGTACTTC
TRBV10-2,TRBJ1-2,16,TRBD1,CASSELDRGDNYGYTF,TGCGCCAGCAGTGAGCTGGACAGGGGGGACAACTATGGCTACACCTTC
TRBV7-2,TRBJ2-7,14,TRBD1,CASSSDRGRGEQYF,TGTGCCAGCAGCTCCGACAGGGGGCGGGGGGAGCAGTACTTC
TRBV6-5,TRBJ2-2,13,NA,CASSYQNTGELFF,TGTGCCAGCAGTTATCAGAACACCGGGGAGCTGTTTTTT
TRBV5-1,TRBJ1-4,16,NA,CASSLVSVTTNEKLFF,TGCGCCAGCAGCTTGGTGTCGGTAACAACTAATGAAAAACTGTTTTTT
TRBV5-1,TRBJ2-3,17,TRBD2,CASSSKTSGRLTDTQYF,TGCGCCAGCAGCTCCAAGACTAGCGGGAGACTCACAGATACGCAGTATTTT
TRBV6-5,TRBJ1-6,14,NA,CASSLIRTNSPLHF,TGTGCCAGCAGCCTAATCAGGACTAACTCACCCCTCCACTTT
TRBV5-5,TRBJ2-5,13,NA,CASTSFSSGEQYF,TGTGCCAGCACCTCGTTCTCCTCGGGTGAGCAGTACTTC
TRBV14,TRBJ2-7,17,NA,CASSQDLLRGSKGEQYF,TGTGCCAGCAGCCAAGACCTCCTTCGGGGGAGCAAAGGCGAGCAGTACTTC
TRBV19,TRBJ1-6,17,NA,CASSSTREGGNNSPLHF,TGTGCCAGTAGTTCGACGCGCGAGGGGGGGAATAATTCACCCCTCCACTTT
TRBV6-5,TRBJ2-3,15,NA,CASSQLGGSTDTQYF,TGTGCCAGCAGTCAATTAGGGGGATCGACAGATACGCAGTATTTT
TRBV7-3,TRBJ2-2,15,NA,CASSFEGMNTGELFF,TGTGCCAGCAGCTTCGAGGGTATGAACACCGGGGAGCTGTTTTTT
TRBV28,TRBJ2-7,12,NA,CASSFSGRYLVF,TGTGCCAGCAGTTTTAGCGGACGGTACTTGGTCTTC
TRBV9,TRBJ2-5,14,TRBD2,CASSSRGKQETQYF,TGTGCCAGCAGCTCGCGGGGGAAACAAGAGACCCAGTACTTC
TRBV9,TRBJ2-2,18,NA,CASSQGARGGGNTGELFF,TGTGCCAGCAGCCAGGGGGCCCGTGGCGGGGGGAACACCGGGGAGCTGTTTTTT
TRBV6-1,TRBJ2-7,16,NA,CASSEGLHPSSYEQYF,TGTGCCAGCAGTGAAGGACTGCACCCTAGCTCCTACGAGCAGTACTTC
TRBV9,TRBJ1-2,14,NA,CASSLAGANYGYTF,TGTGCCAGCTCACTGGCCGGAGCTAACTATGGCTACACCTTC
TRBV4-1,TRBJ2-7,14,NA,CASSTGTVSYEQYF,TGCGCCAGCAGCACCGGGACTGTCTCCTACGAGCAGTACTTC
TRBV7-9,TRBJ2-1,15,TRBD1,CASSLAQGATHEQFF,TGTGCCAGCAGCTTGGCGCAGGGGGCAACTCATGAGCAGTTCTTC
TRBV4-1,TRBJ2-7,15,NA,CASSPRYRGAVEQYF,TGCGCCAGCAGCCCTCGGTACCGGGGAGCTGTAGAGCAGTACTTC
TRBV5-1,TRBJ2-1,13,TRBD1,CASSPPTGQEQFF,TGCGCCAGCAGCCCCCCGACAGGGCAGGAGCAGTTCTTC
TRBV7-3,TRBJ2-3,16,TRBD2,CASSSPGLAIPDTQYF,TGTGCCAGCAGCTCGCCGGGACTAGCGATCCCAGATACGCAGTATTTT
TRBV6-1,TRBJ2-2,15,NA,CASSELTGKSGELFF,TGTGCCAGCAGTGAATTAACAGGCAAATCCGGGGAGCTGTTTTTT
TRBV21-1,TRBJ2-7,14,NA,CASSTQTGGYEQYF,TGTGCCAGCAGCACGCAGACAGGGGGTTACGAGCAGTACTTC
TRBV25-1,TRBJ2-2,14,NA,CASSEDRNTGELFF,TGTGCCAGCAGTGAAGACAGAAACACCGGGGAGCTGTTTTTT
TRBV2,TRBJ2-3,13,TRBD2,CASIAGGLDTQYF,TGTGCCAGCATAGCGGGAGGATTAGATACGCAGTATTTT
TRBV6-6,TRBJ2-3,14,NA,CASSYGGGTDTQYF,TGTGCCAGCAGTTACGGCGGTGGCACAGATACGCAGTATTTT
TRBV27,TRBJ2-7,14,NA,CASSSPGDSYEQYF,TGTGCCAGCAGTTCCCCAGGGGACTCCTACGAGCAGTACTTC
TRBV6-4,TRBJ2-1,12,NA,CASRGGSNEQFF,TGTGCCAGCAGAGGGGGTTCGAATGAGCAGTTCTTC
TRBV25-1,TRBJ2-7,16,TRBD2,CASSPTSGRAGYEQYF,TGTGCCAGCAGTCCCACTAGCGGGAGGGCGGGCTACGAGCAGTACTTC